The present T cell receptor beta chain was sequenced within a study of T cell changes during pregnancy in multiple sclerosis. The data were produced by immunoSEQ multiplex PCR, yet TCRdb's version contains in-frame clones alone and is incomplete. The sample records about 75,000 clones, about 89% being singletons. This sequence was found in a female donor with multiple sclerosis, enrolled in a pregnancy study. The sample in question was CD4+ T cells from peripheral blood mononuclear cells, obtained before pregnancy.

CDR3 nucleotides: TGTGCCACCAGCGTTAGGACAGGGGAGAATGAAAAACTGTTTTTT. Its translation is CATSVRTGENEKLFF. The chain couples TRBV15 to TRBJ1-4, with 9 bases lining up with TRBD1. From germline, CDR1 is LNHNV and CDR2 YYDKDF (reference sequence). The ends lost 5 bases at V and 5 bases at J; junction bases unmatched: 6. This CDR3 is 15 amino acids long.